This TCR beta chain was observed in a study of T cells expressing NK-cell markers. Per the germline V gene, CDR1 is SGHTA and CDR2 is FQGNSA. The CDR3 has 13 residues. After re-calling the 5' RACE reads, TCRdb lists one entry per CDR3 protein, DNA absent. The repertoire table contains hundreds of thousands of distinct CDR3 sequences. The sample taken for sequencing was blood T cells: a sorted CD56 or NKG2C T cell subset, CD4+ or CD8+ T cells, or bulk PBMC T cells (not recorded which). The V gene is TRBV7-2, the J gene TRBJ2-3; TCRdb calls TRBD2, which cannot be checked without DNA. This sequence originates from a man in his late teens or twenties in good health. The CDR3: CASSLEGLGTQYF.